This T cell receptor beta chain originates from a study of regulatory T cells in long-lasting Graves disease. Overall study results and limits: There were preferences for TRBV28, TRBJ1-2 and TRBJ2-5 in persistent disease.

A few counts support this clonotype. Its antigen remains unidentified. Time point of the sample: newly diagnosed GD, antithyroid drugs for less than 3 months. The TCR library was made from RNA extracted from PBMCs. From each patient, roughly 9 milliliters of peripheral blood was drawn and collected into an EDTA anticoagulant tube. Relying on iRepertoire HTBI primers and Arm-PCR of CDR3 regions, the team built TCR beta libraries. In the original processing: The samples yielded approximately 62 TRBV and some 15 TRBJ segments. TCRdb re-derived calls from the multiplex PCR reads in MiXCR, one entry per CDR3 protein. The V and J calls and clone size come from TCRdb's table, not from the authors' own analysis. The table lists about 530,000 distinct CDR3 sequences, about 15% of them singletons. V shed 6 bases and J 4 bases; nucleotides not matched to a gene: 2. The CDR3 sequence is 12 residues long. Germline V CDR1 and CDR2: MNHNS, SASEGT.

The same data also contributed to another study, on T cells in Graves' hyperthyroidism and ophthalmopathy. In that study: The primer set for the first-round RT-PCR of the TCR CDR3 was HTBI.

This material consisted of peripheral blood mononuclear cells (PBMCs), taken at new diagnosis, from a patient treated with antithyroid drugs. The J gene is TRBJ1-2, the V gene TRBV6-1, with 7 bases that match TRBD1. This receptor was obtained from a middle-aged woman with Graves disease. This chain's CDR3 is CASRGQFYGYTF. CDR3 in DNA: TGTGCCAGCAGGGGACAGTTCTATGGCTACACCTTC.